This TCR beta chain was sequenced during a study of molecular identifiers for immune sequencing clone quantification. Regarding the study as a whole: With a barcode shared among identical TCR molecules, highly expanded clone sizes could be underestimated. Among effectors, clones above 20 RNA copies held over 97% of molecules; among naive cells, under 1%.

This clonotype has ten or more counts. Antigen unknown. Naive CD8 T cell sorting was performed on the CD8+CD4-CCR7+CD45RA+ phenotype. In preparing bulk TCR libraries, previously described methods and listed TCR primers were used. TCRdb re-called the PCR reads with MiXCR, one entry per CDR3 protein. The sample holds under 600,000 distinct CDR3 sequences, about 21% seen once. The CDR3 runs 13 residues. V was shortened by 3 bases and J by 6 bases, with 9 bases between the two germline ends. CDR1 and CDR2 (germline): LGHNT, FRNRAP. The specimen sequenced was naive CD8+ T cells from blood, with Jurkat cell RNA spiked in. Described subset: FACS-sorted CD8+CD4-CCR7+CD45RA+ naive T cells. The chain is built from TRBV12-5 and TRBJ1-5; D is undetermined. The clonotype comes from a human donor in good health. Some libraries in this study had Jurkat cell RNA spiked in. The CDR3 reads CASGFNLGQPQHF. DNA of the CDR3: TGTGCTAGTGGTTTCAACCTAGGTCAGCCCCAGCATTTT.